The clone carrying this TCR beta chain was counted between two and nine times. The record originates from a study of blood T cell repertoires in COVID-19. Study overall: Material from acute and convalescent COVID-19 was sourced from the United States, Italy and Spain.

Trimming took off 4 bases at V and 10 bases at J, with 14 bases between the two ends. There are 14 residues in the CDR3. CDR1 is MRHNA, CDR2 SNTAGT, per germline. The method was immunoSEQ multiplex PCR; TCRdb's version includes in-frame clones alone and lacks a portion of them. Found here are about 190,000 clones, around nine tenths of them singletons; the top ten hold 4% to 5.5%. The chain combines TRBV6-4 with TRBJ1-6; TRBD1 might be the D (6 bases). Specimen: peripheral blood. The TCR originated in a human donor in a cohort sampled during active COVID-19. The CDR3 nucleotides are TGTGCCAGCAGTGTTTCGGCTGGGACATCACCCCTCCACTTT. Translated: CASSVSAGTSPLHF.